A selection of T cell receptor beta chains follows, all from one sample in a study of CD8 T cells in ankylosing spondylitis. TCRdb reprocessed the 5' RACE reads via MiXCR and lists one record per CDR3 protein. The repertoire holds 200,000 to 250,000 distinct CDR3 sequences, 7.3% seen once, with 12% to 15% in the top ten. Sample: blood, either unsorted or a sorted T cell fraction (not recorded which). The source of these receptors is a male donor with ankylosing spondylitis. The CDR3 runs from the conserved cysteine through the conserved F or W. The D gene is left open where the match is weak. Clone size appears in some rows only: once, few, many, or a class for an expanded clone.

>many|TRBV29-1|TRBD2|TRBJ2-2
TGCAGCGTTGAAGAATGGGTAGCGGGAGACACCGGGGAGCTGTTTTTT
CSVEEWVAGDTGELFF
>few|TRBV11-1|TRBD1|TRBJ2-4
TGTGCCAGCAGCTTAGCGGACAGGGGGCCGGGGCTAGCCAAAAACATTCAGTACTTC
CASSLADRGPGLAKNIQYF
>many|TRBV6-5|TRBD1|TRBJ2-5
TGTGCCAGCAGTTCTTGGGACAGGGAACTGGGCGAGACCCAGTACTTC
CASSSWDRELGETQYF
>few|TRBV9|NA|TRBJ1-2
TGTGCCAGCAGCGTGGGGACCATCTCTGGCTACACCTTC
CASSVGTISGYTF
>few|TRBV27|TRBD1|TRBJ2-6
TGTGCCAGCCGGACAGGGACTGGGGCCAACGTCCTGACTTTC
CASRTGTGANVLTF
>many|TRBV5-1|TRBD1|TRBJ2-7
TGCGCCAGCAGCTTGTCCAGGGGGCAATCCTACGAGCAGTACTTC
CASSLSRGQSYEQYF
>many|TRBV7-9|NA|TRBJ1-1
TGTGCCAGCAGCTTAACACAGAACACTGAAGCTTTCTTT
CASSLTQNTEAFF
>many|TRBV7-9|TRBD2|TRBJ2-7
TGTGCCAGCAGCTTCCGCGGGGGGCTAGCTGGCGAGCAGTACTTC
CASSFRGGLAGEQYF
>NA|TRBV6-1|TRBD1|TRBJ2-5
TGTGCCAGCAGGCCCGTACAGGGGGTTCAAGAGACCCAGTACTTC
CASRPVQGVQETQYF
>many|TRBV6-5|NA|TRBJ2-7
TGTGCCAGCAGTTATGGAGGTGGCGAGCAGTACTTC
CASSYGGGEQYF
>few|TRBV6-1|NA|TRBJ1-1
TGTGCCAGCAGAAGGGCCGTCTGGACTGAAGCTTTCTTT
CASRRAVWTEAFF
>many|TRBV7-7|TRBD1|TRBJ2-1
TGTGCTAGCAGCCTACCTCGGACAGGGAGTCACAATGAGCAGTTCTTC
CASSLPRTGSHNEQFF
>NA|TRBV9|NA|TRBJ2-7
TGTGCGAGCAGCACAGGGAACTCCTACGAGCAGTACTTC
CASSTGNSYEQYF
>many|TRBV24-1|TRBD1|TRBJ2-1
TGTGCCACCGGGACAGGATCCTACAATGAGCAGTTCTTC
CATGTGSYNEQFF
>few|TRBV27|TRBD1|TRBJ2-2
TGTGCCAGCGGAAACAGGGGCCGAGGCACCGGGGAGCTGTTTTTT
CASGNRGRGTGELFF
>many|TRBV2|TRBD1|TRBJ1-1
TGTGCCAGCATATCGACAGGGGGCGGGGCTGAAGCTTTCTTT
CASISTGGGAEAFF
>many|TRBV6-1|NA|TRBJ2-1
TGTGCCAGCAGTCCACGACAAACGAGCTCCTACAATGAGCAGTTCTTC
CASSPRQTSSYNEQFF
>many|TRBV12-3/TRBV12-4|NA|TRBJ2-1
TGTGCCAGCAGTTTAGGAGCGTTTGAGCAGTTCTTC
CASSLGAFEQFF
>many|TRBV10-3|NA|TRBJ2-7
TGTGCCATCAGTGAGGGTTACGAGCAGTACTTC
CAISEGYEQYF
>many|TRBV5-1|NA|TRBJ2-7
TGCGCCAGCAGCTCGAACCTGGCAGGTTCTAACTACGAGCAGTACTTC
CASSSNLAGSNYEQYF
>many|TRBV6-5|NA|TRBJ1-2
TGTGCCAGCAGTTCCCCCCGCGACAGTAAGAACTATGGCTACACCTTC
CASSSPRDSKNYGYTF
>NA|TRBV27|NA|TRBJ2-7
TGTGCCAGCAGTTTGGGGTCATTAAGAACCTACGAGCAGTACTTC
CASSLGSLRTYEQYF
>NA|TRBV20-1|NA|TRBJ2-7
TGCAGTGCTAGGCGGAGGGGGAACTACGAGCAGTACTTC
CSARRRGNYEQYF
>NA|TRBV27|NA|TRBJ2-5
TGTGCCAGCTCTATACGTCGGGGAACCCAAGAGACCCAGTACTTC
CASSIRRGTQETQYF
>NA|TRBV27|TRBD2|TRBJ2-2
TGTGCCAGCATTCTAGCGGGAGGGGTAGGGGAGCTGTTTTTT
CASILAGGVGELFF
>many|TRBV4-3|NA|TRBJ1-2
TGCGCCAGCAGCCAAGATGTATCAGCTGACTATGGCTACACCTTC
CASSQDVSADYGYTF
>many|TRBV7-9|TRBD1|TRBJ1-2
TGTGCCAGCAGCGGAAAGGTACAGGGGAGCATCGGACATGGCTACACCTTC
CASSGKVQGSIGHGYTF
>many|TRBV5-1|TRBD2|TRBJ2-3
TGCGCCAGCAGCGGGAGTTTAGCGGGAGTCGGGGATACGCAGTATTTT
CASSGSLAGVGDTQYF
>many|TRBV4-3|NA|TRBJ2-7
TGCGCCAGCAGCCAAGATCGTGTAGGGGGCTACGAGCAGTACTTC
CASSQDRVGGYEQYF
>NA|TRBV7-9|NA|TRBJ2-5
TGTGCCAGCAGCTTATCTCTTAGGGGGACCCAGTACTTC
CASSLSLRGTQYF
>many|TRBV7-9|TRBD2|TRBJ2-3
TGTGCCAGCAGAGGCAGCGGGGGTTTAACGGATACGCAGTATTTT
CASRGSGGLTDTQYF
>many|TRBV10-3|TRBD1|TRBJ2-7
TGTGCCACCGGGACAGGGGGCGACGAGCAGTACTTC
CATGTGGDEQYF
>many|TRBV7-9|NA|TRBJ2-7
TGTGCCAGCAGCCCCCCAGATCGTTTTGCCTACGAGCAGTACTTC
CASSPPDRFAYEQYF
>many|TRBV10-3|NA|TRBJ2-5
TGTGCCATCAAGGAGTCAGAGACCCAGTACTTC
CAIKESETQYF